The 20 T cell receptor beta chains below come from one sample, sequenced in a study of T-cell reconstitution after alpha-beta-depleted transplantation in children. Unique molecular identifiers featured in how the TCRbeta library was prepared. TCRdb processed the PCR reads anew with MiXCR; each CDR3 protein has one entry. There are just under 550,000 distinct CDR3 sequences in the sample; around 19% occur only once, and more than 2.5% lies in the top ten. Sequenced here: PBMCs from the stem cell graft donor, sampled from the stem cell graft. These receptors all come from a human donor who donated a stem cell graft to a child with acute lymphoblastic leukemia.

The genes are TRBV6-5 and TRBJ1-6, with D hard to call. Looked up from germline, CDR1 is MNHEY and CDR2 is SVGAGI. CDR3 length equals 18 residues. The V and J ends lost 2 bases and 0 bases respectively, with 14 bases between them. The CDR3 coding sequence is TGTGCCAGCAGTTACAGAGCGAGGCCGAGCTCCTATAATTCACCCCTCCACTTT. Translating it yields CASSYRARPSSYNSPLHF.

This chain connects TRBV5-5 to TRBJ1-6, with TRBD1 matching over 8 bases. CDR1 and CDR2 from the germline V gene are SGHKS and YYEKEE (reference sequence). CDR3 length: 15 residues. The trim removed 4 bases at V and 8 bases at J, leaving 8 bases unmatched. The CDR3 is CASSGGQGAYSPLHF. DNA for the CDR3: TGTGCCAGCAGCGGAGGACAGGGAGCGTATTCACCCCTCCACTTT.

V gene TRBV12-3 or TRBV12-4 combines with J gene TRBJ1-1; 7 bases are a match to TRBD1. V shed 5 bases and J 4 bases; nucleotides not matched to a gene: 7. This CDR3 contains 14 residues. CDR3 DNA: TGTGCCAGCAGTCAATACAGGGGAAGCACTGAAGCTTTCTTT. It specifies CASSQYRGSTEAFF.

The gene calls are TRBV12-2 and TRBJ2-7; TRBD1 is the table's D call and was not checked against the DNA. TRBV12-2 is labeled a pseudogene. The CDR3 spans 15 residues. The CDR3 sequence: CASRLARAPTYEQYF. CDR3 in DNA: TGTGCAAGTCGCTTAGCCCGGGCCCCCACCTACGAGCAGTACTTC.

V is TRBV2 and J is TRBJ2-3; D might be TRBD1 or TRBD2, each matching 7 bases. The CDR3 is made up of 15 amino acids. Germline V gene lookup returns CDR1 SNHLY and CDR2 FYNNEI. With 3 bases removed from V and 5 bases from J, the gap between germline ends came to 15 bases. The CDR3 reads CASSDRGRAQDTQYF. DNA of the CDR3: TGTGCCAGCAGTGACAGGGGGAGGGCCCAAGATACGCAGTATTTT.

This clonotype showed up just a few times. The genes are TRBV4-1 and TRBJ2-3, with D uncertain. V lost 1 base, J lost 2 bases, and 7 bases lay in between. Germline V lookup: CDR1 MGHRA, CDR2 YSYEKL. The CDR3 sequence is 14 residues long. CDR3 nucleotides: TGCGCCAGCAGCCAAGCGCCCTTCACAGATACGCAGTATTTT. Protein product: CASSQAPFTDTQYF.

The V call is TRBV11-2, the J call TRBJ1-1; 7 nucleotides align to TRBD1. Germline V lookup: CDR1 SGHAT, CDR2 FQNNGV. The V gene end was trimmed by 7 bases and the J gene end by 4 bases; junction bases not matched to a gene: 12. The CDR3 is 15 amino acids. CDR3 in DNA: TGTGCCAGCACCATACCCAGGGGGAAGGGCACTGAAGCTTTCTTT. Translation: CASTIPRGKGTEAFF.

J is TRBJ1-1 and V is TRBV18, with TRBD1 matching over 7 bases. The CDR3 contains 15 residues. V shed 3 bases and J 2 bases; nucleotides not matched to a gene: 6. Per the germline V gene, CDR1 is KGHSH and CDR2 is LQKENI. The CDR3 sequence is CASSPRDSFNTEAFF. In nucleotides, the CDR3 is TGTGCCAGCTCACCCCGGGACAGCTTCAACACTGAAGCTTTCTTT.

This clonotype has a handful of counts. Compared with germline, one end of the junction differs, possibly owing to a read error. V and J are TRBV6-6 and TRBJ2-5, with TRBD2 identical over 10 bases. Germline V gene data show CDR1 as MNHNY and CDR2 as SVGAGI (reference sequence). The CDR3 has 12 residues. This chain's CDR3 is CASSSIAGGVPF. The CDR3 DNA reads TGTGCCAGCAGTTCAATAGCGGGAGGCGTTCCTTTC.

This clonotype was detected a few times. This chain connects TRBV11-2 to TRBJ2-2, with D possibly being TRBD1 (5 bases). The length of the CDR3 is 16 residues. V lost 4 bases, J lost 0 bases, and 12 bases lay in between. Germline values: CDR1 SGHAT, CDR2 FQNNGV. DNA for the CDR3: TGTGCCAGCAGCTCCCACCTCAGGGCGAACACCGGGGAGCTGTTTTTT. Protein: CASSSHLRANTGELFF. Supplemented by reference TRBV11-2 and TRBJ2-2, the full variable domain reads EAGVAQSPRYKIIEKRQSVAFWCNPISGHATLYWYQQILGQGPKLLIQFQNNGVVDDSQLPKDRFSAERLKGVDSTLKIQPAKLEDSAVYLCASSSHLRANTGELFFGEGSRLTVL.

The chain is built from TRBV5-1 and TRBJ2-1, with D perhaps TRBD2 (5 bases). This CDR3 has 14 amino acids. Germline V gene data show CDR1 as SGHRS and CDR2 as YFSETQ. V lost 0 bases, J lost 5 bases, and 9 bases lay in between. The CDR3 spells CASSLGLLDNEQFF. In DNA form, the CDR3 reads TGCGCCAGCAGCTTGGGACTACTTGACAATGAGCAGTTCTTC. Filled out from reference TRBV5-1 and TRBJ2-1, the complete variable domain reads KAGVTQTPRYLIKTRGQQVTLSCSPISGHRSVSWYQQTPGQGLQFLFEYFSETQRNKGNFPGRFSGRQFSNSRSEMNVSTLELGDSALYLCASSLGLLDNEQFFGPGTRLTVL.

This clonotype occurred a few times. The chain carries TRBV25-1 and TRBJ2-2; 7 nucleotides match TRBD1. V shed 4 bases, J shed 2 bases, and the junction held 7 bases outside the gene matches. From germline, CDR1 is MGHDK and CDR2 SYGVNS. CDR3 length: 16 amino acids. The CDR3 protein is CASSAVDRANTGELFF. DNA for the CDR3: TGTGCCAGCAGTGCAGTAGACAGGGCCAACACCGGGGAGCTGTTTTTT.

This clonotype was seen more than once but under ten times. The V call is TRBV20-1, the J call TRBJ2-7; D not certain. The CDR3 consists of 12 residues. Trimming cost V 3 bases and J 3 bases, with 9 bases left between them. Germline CDR1 DFQATT, CDR2 SNEGSKA (reference sequence). CDR3 DNA sequence: TGCAGTGCTAGTGGGTATTTCTACGAGCAGTACTTC. As protein: CSASGYFYEQYF.

This clonotype appeared a few times. The CDR3 DNA reads TGTGCCAGCAGCTTACCCAAGGTTGGACCTGAAGCTTTCTTT. Protein: CASSLPKVGPEAFF. This chain uses TRBV7-9 with TRBJ1-1, with unresolved D. The CDR3 sequence is 14 residues long. V lost 2 bases to trimming and J lost 6 bases, with 13 bases between them. Germline V gene sequence: CDR1 SEHNR, CDR2 FQNEAQ (reference sequence).

This clonotype was seen a few times. The J gene is TRBJ2-1, the V gene TRBV7-6; possible D gene TRBD2, 5 bases. Germline V CDR1 and CDR2: SGHVS, FNYEAQ. The CDR3 is 15 amino acids. V gave up 1 base and J gave up 2 bases, with 9 bases separating them. The DNA of the CDR3 is TGTGCCAGCAGCTTAGATCCGGGAACCTACAATGAGCAGTTCTTC. This translates into CASSLDPGTYNEQFF. The whole variable domain, filled in from reference TRBV7-6 and TRBJ2-1, reads GAGVSQSPRYKVTKRGQDVALRCDPISGHVSLYWYRQALGQGPEFLTYFNYEAQQDKSGLPNDRFSAERPEGSISTLTIQRTEQRDSAMYRCASSLDPGTYNEQFFGPGTRLTVL.

This clonotype was seen only a few times. This chain links TRBV5-5 with TRBJ2-2; no reliable D call. Trimming removed 4 bases at V and 6 bases at J, with 10 bases between. Germline-derived CDR1 and CDR2 are SGHKS and YYEKEE (reference sequence). The CDR3 extends over 13 amino acids. As DNA, the CDR3 is TGTGCCAGCAGCCCTTCCGACGCCGGGGAGCTGTTTTTT. This encodes CASSPSDAGELFF.

This clonotype turned up a few times. The chain employs TRBV7-9 and TRBJ2-1; D unclear. Trimming cost V 3 bases and J 4 bases, with 10 bases left between them. Per the germline V gene, CDR1 is SEHNR and CDR2 is FQNEAQ (reference sequence). There are 14 residues in the CDR3. CDR3 loop: CASSFDLRYNEQFF. The CDR3 DNA sequence: TGTGCCAGCAGCTTTGACCTACGTTACAATGAGCAGTTCTTC.

This chain joins TRBV19 and TRBJ2-6, with D uncertain. This CDR3 has 16 amino acids. V lost 1 base and J lost 2, with 9 bases in between. Looked up from germline, CDR1 is LNHDA and CDR2 is SQIVND (reference sequence). CDR3 loop: CASSIAGPTGANVLTF. The CDR3 region has the DNA TGTGCCAGTAGTATAGCGGGTCCAACTGGGGCCAACGTCCTGACTTTC.

There are a few counts of this clonotype. V is TRBV20-1 and J is TRBJ2-1; 9 bases align to TRBD2. This CDR3 spans 14 amino acids. From germline, CDR1 is DFQATT and CDR2 SNEGSKA (reference sequence). The V gene end was trimmed by 5 bases and the J gene end by 8 bases; junction bases not matched to a gene: 10. CDR3 nucleotide sequence: TGCAGTGCTTTCCCGGGACTAGCAGGGCATGAGCAGTTCTTC. The encoded protein is CSAFPGLAGHEQFF.

This clonotype was detected only a few times. V usage is TRBV5-1 and J usage is TRBJ1-1; no clear D. CDR1 is SGHRS and CDR2 is YFSETQ in the germline V gene. Between the trimmed V and J ends, which lost 5 bases and 0 bases, there was a span of 8 bases. This CDR3 comprises 13 residues. CDR3 sequence: CASRLAVNTEAFF. The CDR3 DNA reads TGCGCCAGCAGGCTCGCAGTGAACACTGAAGCTTTCTTT. The entire variable domain, with the rest obtained from reference TRBV5-1 and TRBJ1-1, is as follows: KAGVTQTPRYLIKTRGQQVTLSCSPISGHRSVSWYQQTPGQGLQFLFEYFSETQRNKGNFPGRFSGRQFSNSRSEMNVSTLELGDSALYLCASRLAVNTEAFFGQGTRLTVV.